The next 20 T cell receptor beta chains were all read from a single sample in a study of T cell repertoires in aging, cancer and after chemotherapy. Amplification of TCR beta used genomic DNA extracted from peripheral blood. Multiplex touch-down PCR with TRB-A/B primers amplified rearranged V-D-J TRB sequences. TCRdb re-derived calls from the multiplex PCR reads in MiXCR, one entry per CDR3 protein. The repertoire consists of 1,500 to 2,000 distinct CDR3 sequences, with 55% to 60% occurring once and the leading ten covering around 20%. Sequencing was performed on blood. Receptor source: a human donor with a blood cancer.

In its sample, this clonotype was seen a few times. The chain combines TRBV7-2 with TRBJ2-1; no definite D call. This CDR3 spans 13 amino acids. With 1 base removed from V and 9 bases from J, the gap between germline ends came to 10 bases. Per germline, CDR1 SGHTA and CDR2 FQGNSA. CDR3 residues: CASSLVVFGEQFF. The CDR3 region has the DNA TGTGCCAGCAGCTTAGTTGTTTTTGGTGAGCAGTTCTTC.

The V and J genes are TRBV5-6 and TRBJ2-7, with TRBD1 matching 11 bases. Germline V lookup: CDR1 SGHDT, CDR2 YYEEEE. The CDR3 contains 15 residues. The ends lost 1 base at V and 5 bases at J; junction bases unmatched: 5. In DNA, the CDR3 is TGTGCCAGCAGCTTGAGTGGGACAGGGGGGAACGAGCAGTACTTC. It is translated as CASSLSGTGGNEQYF.

The rearrangement links TRBV10-2 to TRBJ1-2; 10 bases are shared with TRBD1. The CDR3 has 16 residues. After removal of 5 bases from V and 8 bases from J, the junction contained 14 bases not matched to a gene. CDR1 WSHSY and CDR2 SAAADI come from the germline V gene. The CDR3 spells CASSIGQGVALGGYTF. The CDR3, as DNA: TGCGCCAGCAGTATCGGACAGGGGGTCGCCCTGGGAGGCTACACCTTC.

V usage is TRBV19 and J usage is TRBJ2-3; 9 bases fit TRBD1. This CDR3 is 14 amino acids long. From germline, CDR1 is LNHDA and CDR2 SQIVND (reference sequence). Losses at the gene ends were 4 bases for V and 7 bases for J; bases not matched to a gene: 6. The CDR3 spells CASSRQGVTNTQYF. The CDR3 region has the DNA TGTGCCAGTAGTAGACAGGGGGTCACGAATACGCAGTATTTT.

The chain uses TRBV30 and TRBJ2-3, with 11 nucleotides matching TRBD1. The CDR3 is 15 amino acids. Germline-derived CDR1 and CDR2 are GTSNPN and SVGIG (reference sequence). V dropped 7 bases and J dropped 7; count of bases not matched to a gene: 13. The CDR3 loop reads CAFTRGQGAGYTQYF. CDR3 DNA sequence: TGTGCCTTTACCAGAGGACAGGGGGCCGGTTATACGCAGTATTTT. The full variable domain, in which reference TRBV30 and TRBJ2-3 provide the parts outside the CDR3, is SQTIHQWPATLVQPVGSPLSLECTVEGTSNPNLYWYRQAAGRGLQLLFYSVGIGQISSEVPQNLSASRPQDRQFILSSKKLLLSDSGFYLCAFTRGQGAGYTQYFGPGTRLTVL.

This chain uses TRBV12-3 or TRBV12-4 with TRBJ2-1; tentatively, D is TRBD1 (6 bases). The V gene lost 8 bases and the J gene lost 11 bases, with 16 bases spanning the gap. CDR3 length: 12 amino acids. As DNA, the CDR3 is TGTGCCAGCGAGGGGGTACAGAATAAGCAGTTCTTC. It yields the protein CASEGVQNKQFF.

This clonotype came up a few times. V and J are TRBV7-6 and TRBJ2-2; TRBD2 matches at 13 bases. This CDR3 is 16 amino acids long. CDR1 is SGHVS and CDR2 is FNYEAQ in the germline V gene. J was trimmed by 4 bases and V by 1 base; bases with no gene match: 0. The CDR3, as DNA: TGTGCCAGCAGCTTAGGGACTAGCGGGAGCACCGGGGAGCTGTTTTTT. The encoded protein is CASSLGTSGSTGELFF.

The chain combines TRBV6-5 with TRBJ1-1; no clear D. The ends were cut back, 7 bases at V and 1 base at J, with 7 bases in the middle. The CDR3 has 12 residues. Looked up from germline, CDR1 is MNHEY and CDR2 is SVGAGI. The CDR3 loop is CASTSGNTEAFF. CDR3 nucleotide sequence: TGTGCCAGCACCAGCGGGAACACTGAAGCTTTCTTT.

For this clonotype: An end of the junction does not agree with germline; a read error may underlie this. This chain links TRBV29-1 with TRBJ2-5, with D uncertain. Germline CDR1 reads SQVTM; CDR2 reads ANQGSEA. The CDR3 is 13 residues long. The CDR3: CSFEVVVQETQYF. The DNA for the CDR3 is TGCAGCTTTGAGGTGGTAGTGCAAGAGACCCAGTACTTC.

This clonotype was seen more than once but under ten times. In nucleotides, the CDR3 is TGTGCCAGCAGTTTCCAAGTCGGTGGTAATACGCAGTATTTT. Translated: CASSFQVGGNTQYF. The V gene is TRBV27, the J gene TRBJ2-3; D call uncertain. V lost 3 bases and J 7 bases, leaving 14 bases between the germline ends. Per germline, CDR1 MNHEY and CDR2 SMNVEV (reference sequence). The CDR3 spans 14 residues.

This clonotype showed up just a few times. The chain couples TRBV5-6 to TRBJ1-2, with 8 bases lining up with TRBD1. The J segment lost 13 bases and the V segment lost 5 bases, leaving 10 bases of the junction unmatched. Germline V gene data show CDR1 as SGHDT and CDR2 as YYEEEE. This CDR3 region has 12 residues. CDR3 sequence reads: CASRYRTGTFTF. CDR3 nucleotide sequence: TGTGCCAGCAGATATCGGACAGGGACCTTCACCTTC.

In this sample, this clonotype turned up a few times. The chain combines TRBV6-5 with TRBJ2-6; the D gene is possibly TRBD2 (6 bases). CDR1 MNHEY and CDR2 SVGAGI come from the germline V gene. This CDR3 is 13 amino acids long. V was clipped by 6 bases and J by 7 bases, with 10 bases between them. CDR3 nucleotide sequence: TGTGCCAGCAGATGGGAGGAAGCCAACGTCCTGACTTTC. This sequence encodes CASRWEEANVLTF.

The J gene is TRBJ2-5, the V gene TRBV7-6; D unclear. Germline CDR1 SGHVS, CDR2 FNYEAQ. There are 14 residues in the CDR3. V gave up 0 bases and J gave up 4 bases, with 9 bases separating them. The CDR3 protein is CASSLAGPRETQYF. The CDR3 nucleotides are TGTGCCAGCAGCTTAGCCGGGCCCAGAGAGACCCAGTACTTC.

This clonotype was recorded once. The chain has TRBV12-3 or TRBV12-4 and TRBJ2-5, with 9 bases lining up with TRBD1. After removal of 5 bases from V and 2 bases from J, the junction contained 9 bases not matched to a gene. This CDR3 has 16 residues. The CDR3 loop is CASSLGTGLRQETQYF. The DNA of the CDR3 is TGTGCCAGCAGTCTGGGGACAGGGTTGCGACAAGAGACCCAGTACTTC.

The chain joins TRBV30 to TRBJ1-1; perhaps TRBD1 as D (6 bases). V was shortened by 1 base and J by 3 bases, with 12 bases between the two germline ends. CDR3 length equals 14 residues. The germline gives CDR1 GTSNPN, CDR2 SVGIG (reference sequence). The CDR3 spells CAWSDRDEHTEAFF. CDR3 nucleotide sequence: TGTGCCTGGAGTGACAGGGATGAGCACACTGAAGCTTTCTTT.

The rearrangement joins TRBV5-6 to TRBJ1-2; D is unclear. Germline CDR1 is SGHDT and CDR2 is YYEEEE. Trimming stripped 5 bases from V and 3 bases from J, with 14 bases between. The CDR3 runs to 14 residues. CDR3 sequence: CASSPPGVHYGYTF. CDR3 bases: TGTGCCAGCAGTCCTCCTGGGGTTCACTATGGCTACACCTTC.

Only a few counts were recorded for this clonotype. The gene calls are TRBV30 and TRBJ2-1; TRBD2 is a possible D gene (6 bases). The V end was cut by 0 bases, the J end by 0 bases, with 12 bases between. CDR1 is GTSNPN, CDR2 SVGIG, per germline (reference sequence). This CDR3 has 16 amino acids. The DNA for the CDR3 is TGTGCCTGGAGTGTGAGAGGACTAAGCTCCTACAATGAGCAGTTCTTC. This sequence encodes CAWSVRGLSSYNEQFF.

The chain links TRBV5-6 to TRBJ2-3; possibly TRBD1 or TRBD2 for D (6 bases each). Per germline, CDR1 SGHDT and CDR2 YYEEEE. V lost 7 bases and J lost 7, with 16 bases in between. This CDR3 is built from 13 residues. CDR3 DNA: TGTGCCAGCTCGCCTGGGGGGACAAATACGCAGTATTTT. This sequence encodes CASSPGGTNTQYF.

This rearrangement joins TRBV6-5 to TRBJ1-1, with D uncertain. The CDR3 runs 15 residues. The V gene's germline CDR1 is MNHEY and CDR2 SVGAGI. V lost 2 bases to trimming and J lost 4 bases, with 14 bases between them. The DNA for the CDR3 is TGTGCCAGCAGTTACACCCCGGGGAGGCGCACTGAAGCTTTCTTT. Residues: CASSYTPGRRTEAFF.

The V call is TRBV6-6, the J call TRBJ1-2; D unclear. V lost 5 bases to trimming and J lost 4 bases, with 11 bases between them. The length of the CDR3 is 13 residues. Germline V CDR1 and CDR2: MNHNY, SVGAGI (reference sequence). The CDR3 spells CASSPLDAYGYTF. Here the CDR3 DNA reads TGTGCCAGCAGTCCCCTGGACGCCTATGGCTACACCTTC.